What follows are 19 T cell receptor beta chains derived from one specimen sequenced in a study of CD8 T cells in ankylosing spondylitis. General study results and limits: What appeared characteristic of ankylosing spondylitis blood was a TCR beta motif of about eight highly homologous variants.

TCRdb reprocessed the 5' RACE reads via MiXCR and lists one record per CDR3 protein. In the table there are more than 250,000 distinct CDR3 sequences, 8% of which are singletons. The antigens of these receptors remain unknown. Sequenced material: blood, either unsorted or a sorted T cell fraction (not recorded which). The receptor source for this set is a male donor with ankylosing spondylitis.

This clonotype appeared a few times. This chain joins TRBV29-1 and TRBJ2-7, with TRBD2 matching over 7 bases. V lost 7 bases to trimming and J lost 6 bases; unmatched junction nucleotides: 9. The CDR3 runs to 12 residues. CDR1 SQVTM and CDR2 ANQGSEA come from the germline V gene. The CDR3 DNA reads TGCAGCGGCTGGGGGGGGATTGGCGAGCAGTACTTC. Translating it yields CSGWGGIGEQYF.

This clonotype was counted many times. The chain couples TRBV28 to TRBJ2-2; maybe TRBD1 (6 bases). The CDR3 is made up of 15 amino acids. Per germline, CDR1 MDHEN and CDR2 SYDVKM. Between the trimmed V and J ends, which lost 2 bases and 4 bases, there was a span of 11 bases. The CDR3 sequence is CASSLPGTFTGELFF. The CDR3 DNA reads TGTGCCAGCAGTTTACCCGGGACATTCACCGGGGAGCTGTTTTTT.

The V call is TRBV20-1, the J call TRBJ2-7; no definite D call. Trimming took off 3 bases at V and 0 bases at J, with 6 bases between the two ends. The germline V gene has CDR1 DFQATT and CDR2 SNEGSKA (reference sequence). CDR3 length equals 12 residues. The CDR3, as DNA: TGCAGTGCTAGTCCCTTCTCCTACGAGCAGTACTTC. Its translation is CSASPFSYEQYF.

This clonotype was seen more than once but under ten times. The V call is TRBV29-1, the J call TRBJ2-1; D is tentatively TRBD1 or TRBD2 (5 bases each). V gave up 6 bases and J gave up 0 bases, with 21 bases separating them. Germline CDR1 reads SQVTM; CDR2 reads ANQGSEA. This CDR3 has 17 residues. The CDR3 spells CSVEGLSDSGSYNEQFF. The CDR3 DNA follows: TGCAGCGTAGAGGGGTTGTCTGACTCGGGCTCCTACAATGAGCAGTTCTTC.

This chain's CDR3 is CASSRDGLAKNIQYF. The CDR3 DNA reads as TGTGCCAGCAGTCGGGACGGACTAGCCAAAAACATTCAGTACTTC. The chain combines TRBV6-2 or TRBV6-3 with TRBJ2-4, with D perhaps given as TRBD1 or TRBD2 (5 bases each). The CDR3 is made up of 15 amino acids. With 5 bases removed from V and 0 bases from J, the gap between germline ends came to 11 bases. Germline lookup yields CDR1 MNHEY and CDR2 SVGEGT.

In the case of this clonotype: A much larger clone differs from this one at a single base, so this may be a read error. The chain employs TRBV5-6 and TRBJ2-2, with 8 bases that match TRBD2. There are 17 residues in the CDR3. Germline V CDR1 and CDR2: SGHDT, YYEEEE. CDR3 sequence: CAISFLSGETNTGELFF. The CDR3 region has the DNA TGTGCCATCAGCTTCCTTAGCGGGGAAACGAACACCGGGGAGCTGTTTTTT.

This clonotype turned up a few times. The chain links TRBV20-1 to TRBJ2-2, with TRBD2 identical over 10 bases. CDR3 length equals 15 residues. Germline V gene lookup returns CDR1 DFQATT and CDR2 SNEGSKA (reference sequence). V shed 6 bases and J 8 bases; nucleotides not matched to a gene: 12. This chain's CDR3 is CSAPGTSAVGGELFF. The CDR3 DNA sequence: TGCAGTGCCCCGGGGACTAGCGCCGTCGGGGGGGAGCTGTTTTTT.

J is TRBJ2-5 and V is TRBV5-5, with D tentatively TRBD2 (7 bases). CDR1 is SGHKS, CDR2 YYEKEE, per germline (reference sequence). V was shortened by 4 bases and J by 4 bases, with 17 bases between the two germline ends. The CDR3 has 15 residues. The CDR3 DNA follows: TGTGCCAGCAGCAGGAGGGGGGGTGGTGGAGAGACCCAGTACTTC. Protein product: CASSRRGGGGETQYF.

The chain recombines TRBV4-3 with TRBJ2-3; either TRBD1 or TRBD2 may fit D (5 bases each). The ends were cut back, 0 bases at V and 1 base at J, with 14 bases in the middle. Germline V gene data show CDR1 as LGHNA and CDR2 as YSLEER. This CDR3 spans 17 amino acids. The CDR3 DNA reads as TGCGCCAGCAGCCAAGATTATCCGGGACGGCGCACAGATACGCAGTATTTT. Its translation: CASSQDYPGRRTDTQYF.

This clonotype was detected a few times. The chain employs TRBV29-1 and TRBJ2-7; D may be TRBD2 (5 bases). The CDR3 extends over 13 amino acids. Looked up from germline, CDR1 is SQVTM and CDR2 is ANQGSEA. V lost 6 bases and J 0 bases, leaving 12 bases between the germline ends. For the CDR3, the DNA is TGCAGCGTCGCCCCGGGGTCCTCCTACGAGCAGTACTTC. It specifies CSVAPGSSYEQYF.

There are many counts of this clonotype. The V call is TRBV12-3 or TRBV12-4, the J call TRBJ2-1; the match to TRBD2 covers 14 bases. The CDR3 length is 15 residues. The trim removed 3 bases at V and 8 bases at J, leaving 3 bases unmatched. CDR3 loop: CASSLGLAGDYEQFF. CDR3 DNA: TGTGCCAGCAGTTTGGGACTAGCGGGAGATTATGAGCAGTTCTTC.

This rearrangement joins TRBV15 to TRBJ2-3; 11 bases are a match to TRBD1. Germline V gene sequence: CDR1 LNHNV, CDR2 YYDKDF (reference sequence). V was clipped by 5 bases and J by 3 bases; unmatched bases: 7. This CDR3 contains 16 residues. The CDR3 bases are TGTGCCACCAGCGCAGGACAGGGGGCCATGACAGATACGCAGTATTTT. Translation: CATSAGQGAMTDTQYF.

The chain recombines TRBV7-2 with TRBJ1-1; no firm D call. The CDR3 loop spans 14 amino acids. V was clipped by 7 bases and J by 2 bases, with 14 bases between them. Looked up from germline, CDR1 is SGHTA and CDR2 is FQGNSA. The CDR3 bases are TGTGCCAGCACCTACCGGACGGAAAACACTGAAGCTTTCTTT. Protein sequence: CASTYRTENTEAFF.

This clonotype occurred a few times. The V and J genes are TRBV7-2 and TRBJ2-4, with TRBD2 as a possible D gene (5 bases). Trimming stripped 1 base from V and 5 bases from J, with 15 bases between. From germline, CDR1 is SGHTA and CDR2 FQGNSA. CDR3 length: 16 amino acids. This CDR3 reads CASSLVGAASQNIQYF. In nucleotides, the CDR3 is TGTGCCAGCAGCTTAGTTGGAGCGGCCAGCCAAAACATTCAGTACTTC.

This clonotype was counted a few times. The chain couples TRBV7-3 to TRBJ2-1; no clear D. V lost 3 bases to trimming and J lost 2 bases, with 14 bases between them. The CDR3 covers 16 residues. CDR1 and CDR2 from the germline V gene are SGHTA and FQGTGA. The CDR3 DNA is TGTGCCAGCAGCTTGGGCGCCTATAGGACCTACAATGAGCAGTTCTTC. As protein: CASSLGAYRTYNEQFF.

A few counts support this clonotype. The chain employs TRBV6-2 or TRBV6-3 and TRBJ2-1; TRBD2 matches 15 bases. The CDR3 spans 16 residues. Germline assignment: CDR1 MNHEY and CDR2 SVGEGT. V was clipped by 5 bases and J by 9 bases; unmatched bases: 8. The CDR3: CASSPGLAGGPGEQFF. For the CDR3, the DNA is TGTGCCAGCAGTCCCGGACTAGCGGGAGGGCCCGGTGAGCAGTTCTTC.

This clonotype was observed many times. The CDR3 DNA follows: TGTGCCAGCAGCCTCCCTCCCAGGCATGAGCAGTTCTTC. As protein: CASSLPPRHEQFF. The V call is TRBV14, the J call TRBJ2-1, with D hard to call. Germline CDR1 is SGHDN and CDR2 is FVKESK. Between the trimmed V and J ends, which lost 4 bases and 8 bases, there was a span of 12 bases. This CDR3 has 13 residues.

This clonotype was counted at least ten times. The rearrangement uses TRBV4-2 and TRBJ1-6; D unclear. The V gene's germline CDR1 is LGHNA and CDR2 YNFKEQ. The CDR3 runs 15 residues. Trimming left V 1 base short and J 2 bases short, with 6 bases between. The CDR3 is CASSQGTAYNSPLHF. In nucleotides, the CDR3 is TGTGCCAGCAGCCAAGGGACGGCCTATAATTCACCCCTCCACTTT.

The chain couples TRBV29-1 to TRBJ2-1; 9 nucleotides line up with TRBD2. The CDR3 has 13 amino acids. V shed 5 bases and J 13 bases; nucleotides not matched to a gene: 12. Germline V gives CDR1 SQVTM, CDR2 ANQGSEA. As DNA, the CDR3 is TGCAGCGTTTGGACTAGCGCCGTATCGGGACAGTTCTTC. Protein: CSVWTSAVSGQFF.